The rows below give T cell receptor beta chains drawn from one sample of a study of sequential checkpoint blockade in melanoma. TCRdb's copy holds only in-frame clones and misses some; the assay was immunoSEQ multiplex PCR. This table has 2,000 to 2,500 clones, about three fifths appearing once. Specimen: CD8+ T cells sorted from blood (inferred from file names), collected from a patient given nivolumab and ipilimumab in sequence. Source of these receptors: a human patient with melanoma. Some clones in this sample may be carry-over from other donors' samples. Both conserved end residues are part of each CDR3.

CASRETGGLNTEAFF TRBJ1-1 TRBV19
CASSLTRYNEQFF TRBJ2-1 TRBV7-6
CASSLTGGYEQYF TRBJ2-7 TRBV4-1
CASIKNTEAFF TRBJ1-1 TRBV19
CASSQEGGAGNTIYF TRBJ1-3 TRBV4-1
CAISGLGYTEAFF TRBJ1-1 TRBV10-3
CASSYNWDRANTEAFF TRBJ1-1 TRBV7-9
CASSVGEAFF TRBJ1-1 TRBV2
CASSWETGDSYEQYF TRBJ2-7 TRBV7-9
CASSHQTGEINF TRBJ1-6 TRBV4-2
CASSRTGTGGRQPQHF TRBJ1-5 TRBV19
CASSLGVRGREQYF TRBJ2-7 TRBV11-2
CASSAGQLYEQYF TRBJ2-7 TRBV10-1
CASSLALGKTTPSYEQYF TRBJ2-7 TRBV7-8
CASSVGVGPTYEQYF TRBJ2-7 TRBV9
CASSLEGIEAFF TRBJ1-1 TRBV7-9
CASSLDRGFGEQYF TRBJ2-7 TRBV4-3
CASTGGFEQYF TRBJ2-7 TRBV5-6
CASSEPQGVPRGYTF TRBJ1-2 TRBV6-1
CTSSKAGLSQSRANVLTF TRBJ2-6 TRBV1
CSAHEDTGPGNTIYF TRBJ1-3 TRBV29-1
CASSRSTGGGQPQHF TRBJ1-5 TRBV5-5
CASSPPGQGGRYTF TRBJ1-2 TRBV18
CASSATGNTEAFF TRBJ1-1 TRBV9
CASSLVSAGSYEQYF TRBJ2-7 TRBV5-1
CASSIFSGQGTYEQYF NA TRBV6-6
CASSQGTRGPNSPLHF TRBJ1-6 TRBV4-1
CASSQTITGGVYGYTF TRBJ1-2 TRBV25-1
CASSRPTQGEAFF TRBJ1-1 TRBV7-9
CASSSHSSYEQYF TRBJ2-7 TRBV6-5
CASSDGQGNYEQYF NA TRBV27
CASSSPRQGGSYEQYF TRBJ2-7 TRBV7-8
CASTPGLGGNTGELFF TRBJ2-2 TRBV7-2
CASTPGLGGNTGELFF TRBJ2-2 TRBV5-4
CASSYPGTGVFEQYF TRBJ2-7 TRBV5-5
CASSLREFDTGELFF TRBJ2-2 TRBV11-2
CASSMKLRRQSRANVLTF TRBJ2-6 TRBV7-2
CASSPLIFSYEQYF TRBJ2-7 TRBV6-5
CASSPTDRGYTEAFF TRBJ1-1 TRBV7-2
CASSPRTGLTYEQYF TRBJ2-7 TRBV7-9
CASSRTGGGDGYTF TRBJ1-2 TRBV14
CASSTRGTANYGYTF TRBJ1-2 TRBV13
CASSSTYATNEKLFF TRBJ1-4 TRBV13
CASSRPTQGEAFF TRBJ1-1 TRBV5-4
CASSLAGVKETQYF TRBJ2-5 TRBV27
CASSNLQGKSNEQFF TRBJ2-1 TRBV7-8
CAISESLATYEQYF TRBJ2-7 TRBV10-3
CASSYVDSGQPQHF TRBJ1-5 TRBV6-5
CASSPRSTEAFF TRBJ1-1 TRBV6-5
CASSAEDRGDEQFF TRBJ2-1 TRBV5-4
CASSLGDSYGYTF TRBJ1-2 TRBV13
CASSHSQEGTAHTGELFF TRBJ2-2 TRBV4-1
CASSFGAGGLMNTEAFF TRBJ1-1 TRBV5-8
CASSKLPHYEQYF TRBJ2-7 TRBV5-5
CASSLFDRGVSYEQYF TRBJ2-7 TRBV9
CAYEADSGNTIYF TRBJ1-3 TRBV6-4
CASSPQTGTIHGYTF TRBJ1-2 TRBV10-3
CASSLPAGGQDTQYF TRBJ2-3 TRBV7-6